These 28 T cell receptor beta chains came from one sample sequenced in a study of Graves' ophthalmopathy and Graves' hyperthyroidism. Amplifying from RNA transcripts, the study obtained TCR beta CDR3 regions. HTBI primers were used in a first-round RT-PCR, which preceded a second-round multiplex PCR. TCRdb processed the multiplex PCR reads anew with MiXCR; each CDR3 protein has one entry. The table records roughly 1.1 million distinct CDR3 sequences, about 40% of them present only once. Sequenced sample: peripheral blood or thyroid tissue (not recorded which). These receptors were collected from an adult man with Graves' hyperthyroidism.

For this clonotype: At one end the junction does not follow the germline gene, possibly because of a read error. V usage is TRBV10-3 and J usage is TRBJ1-1, with 7 bases fitting TRBD1. Germline values: CDR1 ENHRY, CDR2 SYGVKD. This CDR3 is built from 17 residues. The CDR3 here is CASSYPYRQGRGTEAFF. The CDR3 DNA is TGTGCCAGCAGTTACCCTTATCGACAGGGACGGGGCACTGAAGCTTTCTTT.

This sequence joins TRBV25-1 and TRBJ2-7; 9 positions agree with TRBD1. Germline CDR1 and CDR2: MGHDK and SYGVNS. Trimming at V came to 11 bases and at J to 1 base, leaving 9 bases not matched to a gene. The CDR3 has 14 residues. This CDR3 reads CAWDADRGSYEQYF. The CDR3 DNA sequence: TGTGCCTGGGACGCGGACAGGGGATCCTACGAGCAGTACTTC.

This sequence joins TRBV19 and TRBJ2-3; 8 bases line up with TRBD2. The CDR3 length is 16 residues. Germline lookup yields CDR1 LNHDA and CDR2 SQIVND (reference sequence). Trimming at V came to 6 bases and at J to 4 bases, leaving 12 bases not matched to a gene. The CDR3 DNA follows: TGTGCCAGTAGCCCCCCTTGGGGACTAGTTGCAGATACGCAGTATTTT. It specifies CASSPPWGLVADTQYF.

This clonotype has a handful of counts. The rearrangement links TRBV7-9 to TRBJ1-6; 7 nucleotides agree with TRBD1. V shed 6 bases, J shed 16 bases, and the junction held 12 bases outside the gene matches. CDR1 is SEHNR and CDR2 is FQNEAQ in the germline V gene (reference sequence). The CDR3 covers 13 residues. CDR3: CASRDQTGQFLHF. The CDR3, as DNA: TGTGCCAGCAGAGACCAGACAGGGCAGTTTCTCCACTTT.

The chain carries TRBV7-9 and TRBJ2-7; TRBD2 matches at 12 bases. The J segment lost 7 bases and the V segment lost 6 bases, leaving 7 bases of the junction unmatched. Germline V gene lookup returns CDR1 SEHNR and CDR2 FQNEAQ (reference sequence). This CDR3 is built from 14 residues. CDR3 coding DNA: TGTGCCAGCAGACTAGCGGGGGGCCTAGGGGAGCAGTACTTC. Protein: CASRLAGGLGEQYF.

On this clonotype: A much larger clone is a single base away; this may be a read error. The rearrangement uses TRBV20-1 and TRBJ1-1; 7 nucleotides align to TRBD1. The germline gives CDR1 DFQATT, CDR2 SNEGSKA (reference sequence). The CDR3 loop spans 14 amino acids. The CDR3 sequence is CSAPGQRMNTGAFF. The CDR3 nucleotides are TGCAGTGCCCCGGGACAGAGGATGAACACTGGAGCTTTCTTT.

The genes are TRBV20-1 and TRBJ2-7; 14 bases are a match to TRBD2. Germline V gives CDR1 DFQATT, CDR2 SNEGSKA (reference sequence). The CDR3 has 15 residues. V shed 6 bases and J 7 bases; nucleotides not matched to a gene: 11. The CDR3 DNA is TGCAGTGCCGCTAGACTAGCGGGGGGGCTTAATGAGCAGTACTTC. Protein product: CSAARLAGGLNEQYF.

This clonotype occurred many times. The V gene is TRBV10-2, the J gene TRBJ1-1; D unresolved. The CDR3 extends over 14 amino acids. CDR1 is WSHSY and CDR2 is SAAADI in the germline V gene. V was pared by 5 bases and J by 3 bases, with 13 bases between. CDR3 loop: CASSSLFGDTEAFF. CDR3 DNA: TGCGCCAGCAGTTCTCTCTTCGGGGACACTGAAGCTTTCTTT.

The rearrangement uses TRBV5-1 and TRBJ2-7; tentatively, D is TRBD2 (5 bases). Germline values: CDR1 SGHRS, CDR2 YFSETQ. This CDR3 is built from 15 residues. V lost 2 bases and J lost 2, with 14 bases in between. The CDR3 reads CASSLKDRLTYEQYF. CDR3 DNA sequence: TGCGCCAGCAGCTTAAAGGACCGACTAACCTACGAGCAGTACTTC.

This clonotype was detected ten times or more. This chain uses TRBV2 with TRBJ1-6; no reliable D call. V gave up 7 bases and J gave up 10 bases, with 14 bases separating them. This CDR3 spans 13 amino acids. CDR1 is SNHLY and CDR2 is FYNNEI in the germline V gene. DNA of the CDR3: TGTGCCAGCAAACCCGAGGAGAACTCACCCCTCCACTTT. Its translation is CASKPEENSPLHF.

This clonotype has just a few counts. The chain combines TRBV20-1 with TRBJ2-5; 9 bases fit TRBD2. The trim removed 3 bases at V and 0 bases at J, leaving 8 bases unmatched. Germline CDR1 is DFQATT and CDR2 is SNEGSKA (reference sequence). This CDR3 is built from 16 residues. This CDR3 reads CSARLYSGSNQETQYF. The CDR3 DNA sequence: TGCAGTGCTAGGCTATATAGCGGGAGTAACCAAGAGACCCAGTACTTC.

This clonotype was counted a few times. The chain is built from TRBV28 and TRBJ1-2; no reliable D call. Trimming pared 1 base from V and 4 bases from J, leaving 10 bases between. Germline V gene lookup returns CDR1 MDHEN and CDR2 SYDVKM. The CDR3 has 14 amino acids. Here the CDR3 reads CASSLYSELYGYTF. CDR3 coding DNA: TGTGCCAGCAGTTTATACAGCGAGCTCTATGGCTACACCTTC.

The gene calls are TRBV27 and TRBJ1-4; perhaps TRBD1 as D (5 bases). CDR3 length: 15 amino acids. CDR1 and CDR2 (germline): MNHEY, SMNVEV (reference sequence). Trimming took 1 base from V and 7 from J, leaving 13 bases between them. In DNA form, the CDR3 reads TGTGCCAGCAGTTTATTGGCAGGGAGAGGTGAAAAACTGTTTTTT. It is translated as CASSLLAGRGEKLFF.

This chain joins TRBV4-1 and TRBJ2-2, with D perhaps matching TRBD1 (5 bases). V lost 6 bases and J lost 3, with 11 bases in between. CDR1 is MGHRA, CDR2 YSYEKL, per germline. CDR3 length equals 14 residues. CDR3 bases: TGCGCCAGCAGTAGGGGAACGGACACCGGGGAGCTGTTTTTT. Translating it yields CASSRGTDTGELFF.

This clonotype has at least ten counts. The chain is built from TRBV20-1 and TRBJ2-7, with D maybe TRBD1 (6 bases). Germline CDR1 reads DFQATT; CDR2 reads SNEGSKA (reference sequence). V dropped 3 bases and J dropped 1 base, with 13 bases sitting between them. The CDR3 has 14 amino acids. The CDR3 spells CSASWTAPSYEQYF. CDR3 in DNA: TGCAGTGCTAGTTGGACAGCGCCTTCCTACGAGCAGTACTTC.

This chain joins TRBV6-6 and TRBJ1-1, with 8 bases lining up with TRBD1. Germline lookup yields CDR1 MNHNY and CDR2 SVGAGI (reference sequence). The CDR3 extends over 15 amino acids. J was trimmed by 6 bases and V by 2 bases; bases with no gene match: 8. This CDR3 reads CASSYAKDRAPEAFF. CDR3 coding DNA: TGTGCCAGCAGTTACGCAAAGGACAGGGCCCCTGAAGCTTTCTTT.

This clonotype was seen ten or more times. V is TRBV5-5 and J is TRBJ2-7; no firm D call. CDR1 SGHKS and CDR2 YYEKEE come from the germline V gene (reference sequence). Trimming removed 0 bases from V and 2 bases from J, with 12 bases in between. This CDR3 region has 15 residues. In DNA form, the CDR3 reads TGTGCCAGCAGCTTGGCCGCCGCAGATCCCTACGAGCAGTACTTC. Translating gives CASSLAAADPYEQYF.

This clonotype was recorded many times. The chain uses TRBV7-2 and TRBJ1-6; 11 positions match TRBD1. CDR3 length: 16 residues. Germline lookup yields CDR1 SGHTA and CDR2 FQGNSA. The junction had 9 bases not matched to a gene; V was cut back by 4 bases and J by 10 bases. CDR3 amino acids: CASSSNMDRGRSPLHF. In nucleotides, the CDR3 is TGTGCCAGCAGCTCCAACATGGACAGGGGGCGGTCACCCCTCCACTTT.

Note on this clonotype: This may come from a read error, since a much larger clone is one base off. The CDR3 carries no conserved terminal phenylalanine or tryptophan, so it likely arises from a read error. V gene TRBV9 combines with J gene TRBJ1-1; 8 bases line up with TRBD1. The V and J ends lost 5 bases and 5 bases, in that order; junction bases with no gene match: 20. Germline loops: CDR1 SGDLS, CDR2 YYNGEE. The CDR3 is made up of 18 amino acids. CDR3 protein: CASSGTATGASFGTEAFL. Written as DNA, the CDR3 is TGTGCCAGCAGTGGCACCGCGACAGGGGCCTCCTTTGGTACTGAAGCTTTCCTT.

The rearrangement links TRBV11-2 to TRBJ2-2; no reliable D call. The ends were cut back, 4 bases at V and 9 bases at J, with 18 bases in the middle. The CDR3 covers 15 residues. Germline V gene data show CDR1 as SGHAT and CDR2 as FQNNGV. CDR3: CASSSPGPFDRELFF. The CDR3 DNA follows: TGTGCCAGCAGCTCCCCCGGCCCCTTCGACAGGGAGCTGTTTTTT.

Ten or more counts support this clonotype. This chain uses TRBV7-9 with TRBJ1-2; 10 bases align to TRBD1. Germline loops: CDR1 SEHNR, CDR2 FQNEAQ (reference sequence). V lost 6 bases to trimming and J lost 6 bases; unmatched junction nucleotides: 7. The CDR3 is 14 amino acids. The CDR3: CASRDSGQGNGYTF. CDR3 bases: TGTGCCAGCAGAGATTCGGGACAGGGGAATGGCTACACCTTC.

The J gene is TRBJ2-7, the V gene TRBV7-9; 13 nucleotides agree with TRBD2. The V and J ends lost 5 bases and 2 bases, in that order; junction bases with no gene match: 6. The germline V gene encodes CDR1 SEHNR and CDR2 FQNEAQ (reference sequence). The CDR3 is 16 residues long. The CDR3 reads CASSPAGTSGTYEQYF. The CDR3 nucleotides read TGTGCCAGCAGCCCAGCCGGGACTAGCGGGACCTACGAGCAGTACTTC.

This clonotype occurred a few times. The V call is TRBV14, the J call TRBJ1-4; TRBD1 matches at 7 bases. Germline V gene lookup returns CDR1 SGHDN and CDR2 FVKESK. The V gene end was trimmed by 4 bases and the J gene end by 4 bases; junction bases not matched to a gene: 18. The CDR3 is 19 amino acids. CDR3 residues: CASSLRLTGISGFNEKLFF. CDR3 nucleotide sequence: TGTGCCAGCAGCCTGAGATTGACAGGGATATCGGGTTTTAATGAAAAACTGTTTTTT. Complete variable domain (other parts from reference TRBV14 and TRBJ1-4): EAGVTQFPSHSVIEKGQTVTLRCDPISGHDNLYWYRRVMGKEIKFLLHFVKESKQDESGMPNNRFLAERTGGTYSTLKVQPAELEDSGVYFCASSLRLTGISGFNEKLFFGSGTQLSVL.

V is TRBV6-6 and J is TRBJ1-2, with D possibly being TRBD1 (6 bases). Trimming took 6 bases from V and 8 from J, leaving 16 bases between them. The CDR3 consists of 13 residues. CDR1 is MNHNY and CDR2 is SVGAGI in the germline V gene (reference sequence). The CDR3 nucleotides are TGTGCCAGCAGCCCAGGGGAGAAGGTGGGCTACACCTTC. It is translated as CASSPGEKVGYTF.

In regard to this clonotype: A much larger clone lies a single base off, so this may be a read error. This sequence joins TRBV12-3 or TRBV12-4 and TRBJ1-5; D gene uncertain. Trimming left V 1 base short and J 3 bases short, with 7 bases between. This CDR3 has 14 amino acids. As DNA, the CDR3 is TGTGCCAGCAGTTTAGGACGCCACAATCAGCCCCAGCATTTT. Translation: CASSLGRHNQPQHF.

This clonotype was counted many times. This chain connects TRBV9 to TRBJ2-5; TRBD2 aligns across 8 bases. Germline CDR1 and CDR2: SGDLS and YYNGEE. The J segment lost 2 bases and the V segment lost 0 bases, leaving 3 bases of the junction unmatched. The CDR3 length is 15 residues. The CDR3 DNA follows: TGTGCCAGCAGCGTAGCCGGGACTAGACAAGAGACCCAGTACTTC. This encodes CASSVAGTRQETQYF.

Regarding this clonotype: Compared with germline, one end of the junction differs, possibly owing to a read error. The chain has TRBV9 and TRBJ2-2; possible D gene TRBD2, 7 bases. The CDR3 consists of 15 residues. Looked up from germline, CDR1 is SGDLS and CDR2 is YYNGEE. The CDR3 sequence is CASSPRVGWEGELFF. Written as DNA, the CDR3 is TGTGCCAGCAGTCCTCGCGTAGGATGGGAGGGGGAGTTGTTTTTT.

This clonotype was found many times. This rearrangement joins TRBV10-3 to TRBJ1-2; D is ambiguous. CDR1 is ENHRY, CDR2 SYGVKD, per germline. V lost 2 bases to trimming and J lost 5 bases, with 9 bases between them. This CDR3 is 13 amino acids long. The CDR3 coding sequence is TGTGCCATCAGTGAGAACGGAGGATATGGCTACACCTTC. Amino acids: CAISENGGYGYTF.